This TCR beta chain was identified during a study of PD-L1 blockade in urothelial cancer. Overall study: Blood samples contained a median about 150,000 T cells.

This clone was picked up one time. Each PCR contained spiked-in synthetic TCR analog templates. Produced via immunoSEQ multiplex PCR; TCRdb's table is partial and in-frame only. In the table there are under 95,000 clones, about four fifths of which are singletons. Indicated time point: pretreatment peripheral blood. All patients carried locally advanced or metastatic urothelial carcinoma. Germline assignment: CDR1 MNHEY and CDR2 SMNVEV (reference sequence). The CDR3 length is 14 residues. V was trimmed by 6 bases and J by 7 bases, leaving 18 bases between them. The material was PBMCs, obtained around atezolizumab (anti-PD-L1) treatment. V gene TRBV27 combines with J gene TRBJ1-2, with D possibly matching TRBD1 (6 bases). The sequence derives from a woman between 65 and 79 years old with urothelial cancer. The CDR3 region is CASRGGNRAVGYTF. In DNA, the CDR3 is TGTGCCAGCAGGGGGGGGAACAGGGCGGTTGGCTACACCTTC.